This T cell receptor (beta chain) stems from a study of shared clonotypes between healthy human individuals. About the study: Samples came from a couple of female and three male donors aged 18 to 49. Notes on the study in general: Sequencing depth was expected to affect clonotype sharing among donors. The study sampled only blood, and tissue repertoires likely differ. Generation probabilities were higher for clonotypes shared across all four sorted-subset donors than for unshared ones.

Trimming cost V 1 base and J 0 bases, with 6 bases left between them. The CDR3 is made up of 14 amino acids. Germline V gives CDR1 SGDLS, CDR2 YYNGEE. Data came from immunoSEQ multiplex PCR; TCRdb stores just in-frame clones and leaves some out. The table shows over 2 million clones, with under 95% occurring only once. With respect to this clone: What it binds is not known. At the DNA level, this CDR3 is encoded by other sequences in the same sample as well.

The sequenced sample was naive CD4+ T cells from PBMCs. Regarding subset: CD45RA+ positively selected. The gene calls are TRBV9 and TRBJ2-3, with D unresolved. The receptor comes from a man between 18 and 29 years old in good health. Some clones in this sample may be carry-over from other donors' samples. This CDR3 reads CASSVRSSTDTQYF. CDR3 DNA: TGTGCCAGCAGCGTAAGGTCTAGCACAGATACGCAGTATTTT.